The clone carrying this T cell receptor beta chain is judged medium-sized (0.01 to 0.1%). Its antigen is unidentified. The data were taken from a study of type 1 regulatory T cells. In the study overall: T-allo10 is a Tr1-enriched, alloantigen-specific CD4 T cell product made in vitro.

This CDR3 contains 15 residues. The germline CDR1 and CDR2 sequences are SGHRS and YFSETQ. The V and J ends lost 4 bases and 6 bases respectively, with 20 bases between them. Graft donor-derived T-allo10 cells were described as host-alloantigen-specific, anergic, and alloantigen-specifically suppressive. TCRdb reprocessed the reads with MiXCR, giving one entry per CDR3 protein. The sample includes about 5,800 distinct CDR3 sequences, 27% of them seen just once. The chain employs TRBV5-1 and TRBJ2-7; D may be TRBD1 or TRBD2 (6 bases each). Sequencing was carried out using cultured T cells, either the whole culture or a sorted T cell fraction (not recorded which). Subset reported: Tr1-enriched cell product generated in vitro against host alloantigens. The clonotype was recovered from a human donor in good health. The CDR3 loop reads CASSRGHSGDSEQYF. The CDR3 DNA reads TGCGCCAGCAGCAGGGGACATTCGGGGGATTCCGAGCAGTACTTC.